Listed here are 10 T cell receptor beta chains from one sample, sequenced in a study of blood T cell repertoires in COVID-19. Assay used: immunoSEQ multiplex PCR; TCRdb lists only in-frame clones, some missing. This sample has around 360,000 clones, with about 87% found just once. Sequenced material: PBMCs or T cells enriched from blood (not recorded which). Every receptor here comes from a middle-aged man in a cohort exposed to, infected with or recovered from COVID-19 (not recorded which).

At least ten counts were recorded for this clone. V gene TRBV7-2 combines with J gene TRBJ1-2, with 9 bases identical to TRBD1. This CDR3 spans 15 amino acids. The germline gives CDR1 SGHTA, CDR2 FQGNSA. Trimming took 5 bases from V and 7 from J; bases not matched to a gene: 11. The CDR3 sequence is CASSSRGTGSFGYTF. CDR3 nucleotide sequence: TGTGCCAGCAGCAGCCGCGGGACAGGGTCTTTTGGCTACACCTTC. The variable domain in full, completed from reference TRBV7-2 and TRBJ1-2, reads GAGVSQSPSNKVTEKGKDVELRCDPISGHTALYWYRQSLGQGLEFLIYFQGNSAPDKSGLPSDRFSAERTGGSVSTLTIQRTQQEDSAVYLCASSSRGTGSFGYTFGSGTRLTVV.

V is TRBV28 and J is TRBJ1-1, with 9 nucleotides matching TRBD1. J was trimmed by 3 bases and V by 3 bases; bases with no gene match: 2. There are 14 residues in the CDR3. The V gene's germline CDR1 is MDHEN and CDR2 SYDVKM. The CDR3 DNA sequence: TGTGCCAGCAGTTTGGGACAGGGATACACTGAAGCTTTCTTT. This sequence encodes CASSLGQGYTEAFF.

The chain uses TRBV7-9 and TRBJ1-5; D might be TRBD1 (5 bases). The CDR3 runs to 13 residues. The V and J ends lost 3 bases and 3 bases respectively, with 6 bases between them. CDR1 SEHNR and CDR2 FQNEAQ come from the germline V gene (reference sequence). The CDR3 DNA follows: TGTGCCAGCAGCTTCAGGGTCAATCAGCCCCAGCATTTT. Translation: CASSFRVNQPQHF.

This clone has only a few counts. V usage is TRBV19 and J usage is TRBJ1-1, with 7 bases identical to TRBD1. Germline CDR1 is LNHDA and CDR2 is SQIVND (reference sequence). The CDR3 totals 14 residues. J lost 2 bases, V lost 4 bases, and 4 bases had no gene match. CDR3 coding DNA: TGTGCCAGTAGTAGGACAGGAGGAAACACTGAAGCTTTCTTT. It codes for CASSRTGGNTEAFF.

This clone has just one count. This sequence joins TRBV6-4 and TRBJ2-1; 12 bases line up with TRBD2. The germline V gene has CDR1 MRHNA and CDR2 SNTAGT. The CDR3 runs to 15 residues. Trimming removed 2 bases from V and 9 bases from J; junction bases left unmatched: 5. The CDR3 protein is CASSDLAGGPGEQFF. For the CDR3, the DNA is TGTGCCAGCAGTGACCTAGCGGGAGGGCCCGGTGAGCAGTTCTTC.

The J gene is TRBJ1-6, the V gene TRBV7-2, with 10 positions matching TRBD1. The CDR3 spans 15 residues. The V gene end was trimmed by 3 bases and the J gene end by 9 bases; junction bases not matched to a gene: 5. The V gene's germline CDR1 is SGHTA and CDR2 FQGNSA. The CDR3 region has the DNA TGTGCCAGCAGCTTCGCCGGACAGGGGGTTTCACCCCTCCACTTT. Translated, it gives CASSFAGQGVSPLHF. The full variable domain, completed using reference TRBV7-2 and TRBJ1-6, is GAGVSQSPSNKVTEKGKDVELRCDPISGHTALYWYRQSLGQGLEFLIYFQGNSAPDKSGLPSDRFSAERTGGSVSTLTIQRTQQEDSAVYLCASSFAGQGVSPLHFGNGTRLTVT.

V gene TRBV28 combines with J gene TRBJ1-2; 7 bases line up with TRBD1. The CDR3 sequence is 13 residues long. Looked up from germline, CDR1 is MDHEN and CDR2 is SYDVKM. Trimming at V came to 4 bases and at J to 7 bases, leaving 6 bases not matched to a gene. CDR3 protein: CASSSGDSRGYTF. The CDR3 region has the DNA TGTGCCAGCAGTTCAGGGGACAGCCGTGGCTACACCTTC.

The chain carries TRBV4-2 and TRBJ2-7; D might be TRBD1 (5 bases). V shed 0 bases and J shed 4 bases, with 16 bases lying between them. Per the germline V gene, CDR1 is LGHNA and CDR2 is YNFKEQ. This CDR3 has 16 residues. CDR3 bases: TGTGCCAGCAGCCAAGAAGCCCGGCAGGGCTGGTACGAGCAGTACTTC. This gives the protein CASSQEARQGWYEQYF.

The gene calls are TRBV10-2 and TRBJ2-3, with D tentatively TRBD2 (6 bases). The length of the CDR3 is 15 residues. Germline V gene sequence: CDR1 WSHSY, CDR2 SAAADI. The V and J ends lost 9 bases and 2 bases respectively, with 18 bases between them. DNA for the CDR3: TGCGCCAGTCATCTGGGCCGGGGGTACACAGATACGCAGTATTTT. It translates to CASHLGRGYTDTQYF.

The chain recombines TRBV5-1 with TRBJ1-1; possibly TRBD1 for D (6 bases). The CDR3 spans 14 residues. Germline V gene lookup returns CDR1 SGHRS and CDR2 YFSETQ. Deletions cut 6 bases from V and 0 bases from J, with 12 bases between. CDR3 nucleotide sequence: TGCGCCAGCAATGTACAGGGTATGAACACTGAAGCTTTCTTT. This encodes CASNVQGMNTEAFF. The full variable domain, rest sourced from reference TRBV5-1 and TRBJ1-1, is KAGVTQTPRYLIKTRGQQVTLSCSPISGHRSVSWYQQTPGQGLQFLFEYFSETQRNKGNFPGRFSGRQFSNSRSEMNVSTLELGDSALYLCASNVQGMNTEAFFGQGTRLTVV.